Following are 26 T cell receptor beta chains from one sample sequenced in a study of OX40 agonist ivuxolimab in advanced cancers. Profiling relied on immunoSEQ multiplex PCR, and the TCRdb table lists in-frame clones only, not all of them. The data contain 70,000 or so clones, nearly 90% of them singletons. Sequenced material: CD4+ or CD8+ T cells sorted from blood, taken in a trial of the OX40 agonist ivuxolimab. These receptors all stem from an adult with an advanced solid tumor such as melanoma, head and neck, liver or kidney cancer.

The CDR3: CASSLEVSPIRPEAFF. In nucleotides, the CDR3 is TGTGCCAGCAGCTTAGAGGTTTCTCCTATTCGTCCTGAAGCTTTCTTT. The rearrangement joins TRBV7-2 to TRBJ1-1, with D unclear. Germline V gives CDR1 SGHTA, CDR2 FQGNSA. The ends were cut back, 1 base at V and 6 bases at J, with 18 bases in the middle. This CDR3 is built from 16 residues.

This chain connects TRBV18 to TRBJ1-5; no clear D. This CDR3 has 14 amino acids. In germline, CDR1 is KGHSH, CDR2 LQKENI. V dropped 1 base and J dropped 2 bases, with 6 bases sitting between them. The CDR3 reads CASSPQEGNQPQHF. In DNA form, the CDR3 reads TGTGCCAGCTCACCACAGGAAGGCAATCAGCCCCAGCATTTT.

The V call is TRBV2, the J call TRBJ2-7; 9 bases are a match to TRBD2. Per germline, CDR1 SNHLY and CDR2 FYNNEI. The CDR3 has 14 residues. V lost 5 bases, J lost 4 bases, and 6 bases stayed unmatched. The CDR3 bases are TGTGCCAGCAGTAGGGGCGGGAGGGGTTACGAGCAGTACTTC. As protein: CASSRGGRGYEQYF.

Concerning this clone: No conserved phenylalanine or tryptophan is present at the end of the CDR3, so a read error is the likely explanation. The V gene is TRBV7-2, the J gene TRBJ2-7; D ambiguous. The CDR3 has 14 residues. Germline lookup yields CDR1 SGHTA and CDR2 FQGNSA. V lost 1 base to trimming and J lost 1 base, with 8 bases between them. The DNA of the CDR3 is TGTGCCAGCAGCTTAGGTCTTAGATCCTACGAGCAGTACCTC. Its translation is CASSLGLRSYEQYL.

This clone was counted once. V is TRBV6-5 and J is TRBJ1-4; 10 bases fit TRBD1. Germline values: CDR1 MNHEY, CDR2 SVGAGI. The CDR3 runs to 14 residues. Unmatched junction bases numbered 9, after V lost 7 bases and J lost 10 bases. The CDR3 loop is CASTEDRGVGKLFF. The CDR3 DNA sequence: TGTGCCAGCACCGAGGACAGGGGGGTCGGAAAACTGTTTTTT.

This clone came up a few times. Other nucleotide sequences in the sample specify the same CDR3. This chain connects TRBV29-1 to TRBJ1-2; no firm D call. V lost 1 base and J 8 bases, leaving 11 bases between the germline ends. The germline CDR1 and CDR2 sequences are SQVTM and ANQGSEA. The CDR3 runs to 12 residues. The CDR3 coding sequence is TGCAGCGTTGAAGGAGGGAATGGGGGCTACACCTTC. Translation gives CSVEGGNGGYTF. Full variable domain (missing parts from reference TRBV29-1 and TRBJ1-2): SAVISQKPSRDICQRGTSLTIQCQVDSQVTMMFWYRQQPGQSLTLIATANQGSEATYESGFVIDKFPISRPNLTFSTLTVSNMSPEDSSIYLCSVEGGNGGYTFGSGTRLTVV.

This clone was recorded only once. V gene TRBV7-8 combines with J gene TRBJ2-7; 10 positions agree with TRBD1. The ends lost 8 bases at V and 5 bases at J; junction bases unmatched: 6. From germline, CDR1 is SGHVS and CDR2 FQNEAQ. CDR3 length equals 13 residues. CDR3 residues: CASSGQGFHEQYF. CDR3 bases: TGTGCCAGCTCGGGACAGGGGTTCCACGAGCAGTACTTC.

The chain combines TRBV7-2 with TRBJ2-1, with TRBD2 identical over 7 bases. Germline CDR1 and CDR2: SGHTA and FQGNSA. CDR3 length equals 15 residues. The J segment lost 2 bases and the V segment lost 4 bases, leaving 5 bases of the junction unmatched. In DNA, the CDR3 is TGTGCCAGCAGCTATGGAGGGACTACCTACAATGAGCAGTTCTTC. It specifies CASSYGGTTYNEQFF.

The chain has TRBV10-1 and TRBJ1-5, with D hard to call. V lost 3 bases to trimming and J lost 6 bases, with 3 bases between them. The CDR3 consists of 11 residues. Germline V CDR1 and CDR2: WNHNN, SYGVQD (reference sequence). CDR3 amino acids: CASSDSQPQHF. For the CDR3, the DNA is TGCGCCAGCAGTGACAGTCAGCCCCAGCATTTT.

The chain recombines TRBV2 with TRBJ1-5; D is undetermined. This CDR3 comprises 14 residues. Trimming took 6 bases from V and 3 from J, leaving 12 bases between them. Germline V lookup: CDR1 SNHLY, CDR2 FYNNEI. CDR3 amino acids: CASRSGGPNQPQHF. CDR3 coding DNA: TGTGCCAGCAGGTCAGGAGGCCCCAATCAGCCCCAGCATTTT. The full variable domain, rest sourced from reference TRBV2 and TRBJ1-5, is EPEVTQTPSHQVTQMGQEVILRCVPISNHLYFYWYRQILGQKVEFLVSFYNNEISEKSEIFDDQFSVERPDGSNFTLKIRSTKLEDSAMYFCASRSGGPNQPQHFGDGTRLSIL.

J is TRBJ1-2 and V is TRBV28; D remains ambiguous. V lost 3 bases and J lost 0, with 11 bases in between. Germline loops: CDR1 MDHEN, CDR2 SYDVKM. The CDR3 has 15 amino acids. This chain's CDR3 is CASSFRRWSNYGYTF. Here the CDR3 DNA reads TGTGCCAGCAGTTTTCGGCGGTGGTCTAACTATGGCTACACCTTC.

V is TRBV5-1 and J is TRBJ2-1, with 14 bases identical to TRBD2. V gave up 4 bases and J gave up 7 bases; unmatched junction bases: 4. CDR1 and CDR2 (germline): SGHRS, YFSETQ. The CDR3 covers 15 residues. The CDR3 protein is CASSPGLAGVNEQFF. The CDR3 bases are TGCGCCAGCAGCCCGGGACTAGCGGGGGTAAATGAGCAGTTCTTC. The complete variable domain, with remaining parts taken from reference TRBV5-1 and TRBJ2-1, reads KAGVTQTPRYLIKTRGQQVTLSCSPISGHRSVSWYQQTPGQGLQFLFEYFSETQRNKGNFPGRFSGRQFSNSRSEMNVSTLELGDSALYLCASSPGLAGVNEQFFGPGTRLTVL.

Remarks on this clone: This sample also contains other DNA sequences that code for the same CDR3. The gene calls are TRBV18 and TRBJ1-5, with TRBD1 matching over 9 bases. Trimming removed 0 bases from V and 4 bases from J; junction bases left unmatched: 1. The CDR3 sequence is 15 residues long. Per the germline V gene, CDR1 is KGHSH and CDR2 is LQKENI. Here the CDR3 reads CASSPPGTGNQPQHF. DNA of the CDR3: TGTGCCAGCTCACCACCCGGGACAGGGAATCAGCCCCAGCATTTT.

This clone has only a few counts. CDR3: CASREGIVTGELFF. The DNA of the CDR3 is TGTGCCAGCCGGGAGGGGATCGTCACCGGGGAGCTGTTTTTT. V and J are TRBV9 and TRBJ2-2; 8 nucleotides align to TRBD2. The CDR3 is made up of 14 amino acids. Germline CDR1 is SGDLS and CDR2 is YYNGEE. J gave up 4 bases and V 7 bases, and 6 bases lay outside the gene matches.

The J gene is TRBJ2-5, the V gene TRBV5-1, with 8 bases lining up with TRBD2. CDR3 length: 16 residues. In germline, CDR1 is SGHRS, CDR2 YFSETQ. V shed 6 bases, J shed 0 bases, and the junction held 10 bases outside the gene matches. The CDR3 spells CASIGGTGGYQETQYF. CDR3 bases: TGCGCCAGCATCGGGGGAACGGGAGGGTACCAAGAGACCCAGTACTTC.

In its sample, this clone was seen a few times. The gene calls are TRBV5-1 and TRBJ1-1, with TRBD1 identical over 12 bases. The V gene's germline CDR1 is SGHRS and CDR2 YFSETQ. CDR3 length: 16 amino acids. Trimming took 6 bases from V and 1 from J; bases not matched to a gene: 7. The CDR3, as DNA: TGCGCCAGCAATGGGGGACAGGGGGCCTCGAACACTGAAGCTTTCTTT. This sequence encodes CASNGGQGASNTEAFF.

The chain links TRBV19 to TRBJ1-1; D gene unclear. V was shortened by 2 bases and J by 8 bases, with 6 bases between the two germline ends. The CDR3 is 11 amino acids. Germline assignment: CDR1 LNHDA and CDR2 SQIVND (reference sequence). This chain's CDR3 is CASSILSEAFF. CDR3 DNA: TGTGCCAGTAGTATACTCTCCGAAGCTTTCTTT.

The chain employs TRBV6-5 and TRBJ1-2, with 8 bases identical to TRBD1. There are 11 residues in the CDR3. Germline-derived CDR1 and CDR2 are MNHEY and SVGAGI. The V segment lost 6 bases and the J segment 7 bases; nucleotides outside the gene matches: 1. The CDR3 protein is CASRDRAGYTF. DNA for the CDR3: TGTGCCAGCAGGGACAGGGCTGGCTACACCTTC.

There are a few counts of this clone. The rearrangement joins TRBV18 to TRBJ1-5; D is undetermined. The CDR3 consists of 15 residues. Trimming took off 2 bases at V and 1 base at J, with 9 bases between the two ends. Germline loops: CDR1 KGHSH, CDR2 LQKENI. This CDR3 reads CASSPSPQSNQPQHF. DNA for the CDR3: TGTGCCAGCTCACCAAGTCCACAAAGCAATCAGCCCCAGCATTTT.

The DNA of the CDR3 is TGTGCCAGCAGCGTCTCTCTTGGGACACCAAAAGAGACCCAGTACTTC. Translation: CASSVSLGTPKETQYF. The V call is TRBV7-2, the J call TRBJ2-5; D is perhaps TRBD1 (6 bases). The CDR3 length is 16 residues. The V end lost 5 bases, the J end lost 3 bases, and 19 bases lay between the germline ends. Germline V gene sequence: CDR1 SGHTA, CDR2 FQGNSA.

This chain uses TRBV2 with TRBJ1-4; D is ambiguous. This CDR3 spans 14 amino acids. From germline, CDR1 is SNHLY and CDR2 FYNNEI. Deletions cut 6 bases from V and 1 base from J, with 9 bases between. The CDR3 reads CASSIQLTNEKLFF. DNA of the CDR3: TGTGCCAGCAGCATACAGCTAACTAATGAAAAACTGTTTTTT.

The rearrangement joins TRBV29-1 to TRBJ1-1; D ambiguous. The V end was cut by 4 bases, the J end by 0 bases, with 9 bases between. CDR3 length: 13 residues. Germline CDR1 reads SQVTM; CDR2 reads ANQGSEA. The CDR3 DNA sequence: TGCAGCGTTGGTAGAGCCATGAACACTGAAGCTTTCTTT. It encodes CSVGRAMNTEAFF.

The V and J genes are TRBV28 and TRBJ1-2; maybe TRBD1 (6 bases). V dropped 4 bases and J dropped 7 bases, with 19 bases sitting between them. Germline loops: CDR1 MDHEN, CDR2 SYDVKM. This CDR3 is 15 amino acids long. The CDR3 region is CASSSRGRGMGGYTF. In nucleotides, the CDR3 is TGTGCCAGCAGTTCCCGAGGCAGGGGCATGGGTGGCTACACCTTC.

The V gene is TRBV19, the J gene TRBJ2-3; 12 bases align to TRBD2. From germline, CDR1 is LNHDA and CDR2 SQIVND (reference sequence). There are 14 residues in the CDR3. V lost 8 bases, J lost 2 bases, and 2 bases stayed unmatched. CDR3 amino acids: CASRTSGATDTQYF. The CDR3 nucleotides read TGTGCCAGTCGGACTAGCGGGGCCACAGATACGCAGTATTTT.

The chain is built from TRBV5-1 and TRBJ2-3; D is uncertain. This CDR3 is built from 15 residues. The germline V and J ends were trimmed by 8 bases and 2 bases, with 18 bases remaining between them. From germline, CDR1 is SGHRS and CDR2 YFSETQ. Here the CDR3 DNA reads TGCGCCAGTTTCGCCCTGAATATCGACACAGATACGCAGTATTTT. Translating gives CASFALNIDTDTQYF.

CDR3 sequence reads: CASSQQGPANYGYTF. CDR3 sequence (DNA): TGTGCCAGCAGTCAACAGGGGCCGGCGAACTATGGCTACACCTTC. The chain is built from TRBV6-6 and TRBJ1-2; 7 bases are a match to TRBD1. Germline CDR1 is MNHNY and CDR2 is SVGAGI (reference sequence). The CDR3 spans 15 residues. Trimming took 5 bases from V and 2 from J; bases not matched to a gene: 8.